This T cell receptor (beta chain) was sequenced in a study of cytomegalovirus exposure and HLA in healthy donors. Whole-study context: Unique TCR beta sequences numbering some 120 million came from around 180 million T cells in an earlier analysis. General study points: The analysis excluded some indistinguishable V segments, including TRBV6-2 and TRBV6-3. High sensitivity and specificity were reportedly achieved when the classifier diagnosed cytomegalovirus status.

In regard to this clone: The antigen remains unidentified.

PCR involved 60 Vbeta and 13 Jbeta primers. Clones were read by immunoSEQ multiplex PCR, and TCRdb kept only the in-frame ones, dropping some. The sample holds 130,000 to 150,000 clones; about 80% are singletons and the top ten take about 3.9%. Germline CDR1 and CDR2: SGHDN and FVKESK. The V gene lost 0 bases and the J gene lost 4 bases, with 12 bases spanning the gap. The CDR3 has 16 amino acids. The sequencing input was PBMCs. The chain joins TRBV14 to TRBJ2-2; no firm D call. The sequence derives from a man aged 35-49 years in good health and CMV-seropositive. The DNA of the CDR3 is TGTGCCAGCAGCCAAGATAAGTGGTCGAGCACCGGGGAGCTGTTTTTT. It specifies CASSQDKWSSTGELFF.